The 32 T cell receptor beta chains given below trace back to one sample, sequenced in a study of tumor-infiltrating lymphocytes in localized non-small cell lung cancer (dated by TCRdb to 2020 to 2022). The library was built by means of the immunoSEQ multiplex PCR assay. TCRdb mirrors the immuneACCESS table, restricted to in-frame sequences. Some clones are absent from its copies; in checked studies, under half trace to an unresolved V gene, and the reason for the others is unknown. Across this sample there are approximately 2,800 clones, with roughly 50% seen only once. The top ten constitute under 12% of the sample. Sequenced: uninvolved lung tissue not adjacent to the tumor. The receptors shown here come from a human donor with non-small cell lung cancer.

This clone was found a few times. This CDR3 fails to terminate in the conserved phenylalanine or tryptophan, so it likely reflects a read error. No DNA is shown, since the ends of the CDR3 on it are uncertain; the CDR3 is the one TCRdb lists. The chain uses TRBV9 and TRBJ2-3; no check of the table's D call, TRBD1, against the DNA was made. Germline lookup yields CDR1 SGDLS and CDR2 YYNGEE. Both ends counted, the CDR3 spans 11 residues. The CDR3 protein is CASSPHPGTSR.

The chain combines TRBV4-1 with TRBJ1-1; D is perhaps TRBD1 (6 bases). The germline CDR1 and CDR2 sequences are MGHRA and YSYEKL. CDR3 length: 16 residues. V was clipped by 1 base and J by 0 bases, with 12 bases between them. The CDR3 reads CASSQGRGGMNTEAFF. CDR3 nucleotides: TGCGCCAGCAGCCAAGGGCGGGGGGGCATGAACACTGAAGCTTTCTTT.

This chain joins TRBV19 and TRBJ1-1; D is perhaps TRBD1 (5 bases). V lost 4 bases, J lost 0 bases, and 9 bases lay in between. Germline-derived CDR1 and CDR2 are LNHDA and SQIVND (reference sequence). This CDR3 is built from 14 residues. The CDR3 protein is CASSTTVLNTEAFF. The CDR3 DNA is TGTGCCAGTAGTACGACAGTCTTGAACACTGAAGCTTTCTTT.

The rearrangement links TRBV7-2 to TRBJ1-2; possible D gene TRBD1, 5 bases. The CDR3 consists of 15 residues. The germline CDR1 and CDR2 sequences are SGHTA and FQGNSA. Trimming cost V 1 base and J 7 bases, with 16 bases left between them. CDR3 sequence reads: CASSLDSPAGSGYTF. CDR3 DNA: TGTGCCAGCAGCTTAGATTCTCCGGCAGGGAGTGGCTACACCTTC.

V and J are TRBV28 and TRBJ1-5, with D unclear. The CDR3 is made up of 16 amino acids. V was pared by 10 bases and J by 2 bases, with 21 bases between. Germline values: CDR1 MDHEN, CDR2 SYDVKM. CDR3 residues: CATQLGSDGGNQPQHF. The CDR3, as DNA: TGTGCCACACAGTTAGGGTCAGATGGGGGCAATCAGCCCCAGCATTTT.

This clone was picked up one time. The J gene is TRBJ2-5, the V gene TRBV19; no definite D call. V dropped 5 bases and J dropped 0 bases, with 10 bases sitting between them. The CDR3 sequence is 14 residues long. Per germline, CDR1 LNHDA and CDR2 SQIVND (reference sequence). The CDR3, as DNA: TGTGCCAGTAGTTATCGTAGCCACCAAGAGACCCAGTACTTC. It translates to CASSYRSHQETQYF.

The chain joins TRBV28 to TRBJ2-2; D gene unclear. CDR1 MDHEN and CDR2 SYDVKM come from the germline V gene. CDR3 length equals 18 residues. Trimming stripped 1 base from V and 3 bases from J, with 18 bases between. CDR3 residues: CASSLSPGLIDDTGELFF. The CDR3 region has the DNA TGTGCCAGCAGTTTATCTCCGGGCTTGATCGACGACACCGGGGAGCTGTTTTTT.

V is TRBV5-1 and J is TRBJ2-3; 7 bases agree with TRBD1. The CDR3 runs 12 residues. Germline loops: CDR1 SGHRS, CDR2 YFSETQ. The trim removed 6 bases at V and 3 bases at J, leaving 1 base unmatched. The CDR3 region is CASKQGTDTQYF. The CDR3 DNA reads TGCGCCAGCAAACAGGGGACAGATACGCAGTATTTT.

J is TRBJ2-1 and V is TRBV19; D assignment may be TRBD1 or TRBD2 (5 bases each). The germline gives CDR1 LNHDA, CDR2 SQIVND (reference sequence). V was pared by 1 base and J by 6 bases, with 7 bases between. This CDR3 has 13 residues. CDR3 sequence: CASSIGGVNEQFF. Here the CDR3 DNA reads TGTGCCAGTAGTATAGGAGGGGTCAATGAGCAGTTCTTC. The full variable domain, with the rest looked up from reference TRBV19 and TRBJ2-1, is DGGITQSPKYLFRKEGQNVTLSCEQNLNHDAMYWYRQDPGQGLRLIYYSQIVNDFQKGDIAEGYSVSREKKESFPLTVTSAQKNPTAFYLCASSIGGVNEQFFGPGTRLTVL.

The CDR3 protein is CASSPRLGNISYEQYF. The CDR3 DNA reads as TGTGCCAGCAGCCCTAGGCTCGGCAATATATCCTACGAGCAGTACTTC. This sequence joins TRBV7-9 and TRBJ2-7; D unresolved. The V end lost 5 bases, the J end lost 1 base, and 18 bases lay between the germline ends. CDR1 is SEHNR, CDR2 FQNEAQ, per germline (reference sequence). The CDR3 sequence is 16 residues long. The entire variable domain, with the rest obtained from reference TRBV7-9 and TRBJ2-7, is as follows: DTGVSQNPRHKITKRGQNVTFRCDPISEHNRLYWYRQTLGQGPEFLTYFQNEAQLEKSRLLSDRFSAERPKGSFSTLEIQRTEQGDSAMYLCASSPRLGNISYEQYFGPGTRLTVT.

The rearrangement uses TRBV28 and TRBJ1-1; D not certain. The CDR3 is 14 amino acids. Deletions cut 4 bases from V and 4 bases from J, with 13 bases between. Per the germline V gene, CDR1 is MDHEN and CDR2 is SYDVKM. The chain's CDR3 is CASSSTIRGTEAFF. DNA for the CDR3: TGTGCCAGCAGTTCGACAATTCGGGGCACTGAAGCTTTCTTT.

This clone turned up a few times. V usage is TRBV7-3 and J usage is TRBJ1-1; no clear D gene. There are 14 residues in the CDR3. Germline lookup yields CDR1 SGHTA and CDR2 FQGTGA. The V gene lost 3 bases and the J gene lost 1 base, with 9 bases spanning the gap. CDR3 residues: CASSFSPGNTEAFF. The CDR3 DNA reads TGTGCCAGCAGCTTTTCGCCAGGGAACACTGAAGCTTTCTTT.

The chain is built from TRBV7-2 and TRBJ2-2; no firm D call. Per the germline V gene, CDR1 is SGHTA and CDR2 is FQGNSA. Trimming left V 3 bases short and J 3 bases short, with 2 bases between. This CDR3 is 12 amino acids long. The CDR3 protein is CASSFDTGELFF. CDR3 bases: TGTGCCAGCAGCTTCGACACCGGGGAGCTGTTTTTT.

This sequence joins TRBV5-1 and TRBJ1-2; D is undetermined. In germline, CDR1 is SGHRS, CDR2 YFSETQ. The CDR3 totals 12 residues. V was pared by 0 bases and J by 5 bases, with 5 bases between. CDR3 sequence reads: CASSLADYGYTF. Here the CDR3 DNA reads TGCGCCAGCAGCTTGGCGGATTATGGCTACACCTTC.

The chain employs TRBV5-8 and TRBJ2-5; 7 bases are shared with TRBD1. Germline V lookup: CDR1 SGHTS, CDR2 YDEGEE. Trimming cost V 4 bases and J 2 bases; bases outside gene matches: 5. The CDR3 covers 14 residues. As DNA, the CDR3 is TGTGCCAGCAGCAGGGGACAGCCACAAGAGACCCAGTACTTC. Residues: CASSRGQPQETQYF.

DNA for the CDR3: TGCGCCAGCAGCCAAGAGACGGAAGCAGAGACCCAGTACTTC. This sequence encodes CASSQETEAETQYF. This chain joins TRBV4-1 and TRBJ2-5; D not resolved. In germline, CDR1 is MGHRA, CDR2 YSYEKL. V lost 0 bases and J lost 4, with 9 bases in between. This CDR3 region has 14 residues.

V gene TRBV7-9 combines with J gene TRBJ1-3, with a possible D match to TRBD1 (6 bases). Germline V lookup: CDR1 SEHNR, CDR2 FQNEAQ (reference sequence). Trimming pared 5 bases from V and 2 bases from J, leaving 13 bases between. CDR3 size: 15 residues. Here the CDR3 reads CASSPQGNAGNTIYF. CDR3 nucleotide sequence: TGTGCCAGCAGCCCACAGGGAAATGCTGGAAACACCATATATTTT.

The gene calls are TRBV7-9 and TRBJ2-5, with D hard to call. V was pared by 1 base and J by 5 bases, with 5 bases between. The CDR3 is 12 residues long. Germline CDR1 reads SEHNR; CDR2 reads FQNEAQ (reference sequence). The CDR3 protein is CASSLVGETQYF. The CDR3 DNA reads as TGTGCCAGCAGCTTAGTAGGGGAGACCCAGTACTTC.

V is TRBV5-1 and J is TRBJ1-5; TRBD1 might be the D (6 bases). Germline CDR1 is SGHRS and CDR2 is YFSETQ. The V end lost 1 base, the J end lost 2 bases, and 13 bases lay between the germline ends. This CDR3 has 16 residues. The CDR3 loop is CASSLYRESGNQPQHF. DNA for the CDR3: TGCGCCAGCAGCTTGTACAGGGAAAGCGGCAATCAGCCCCAGCATTTT. The full variable domain, rest sourced from reference TRBV5-1 and TRBJ1-5, is KAGVTQTPRYLIKTRGQQVTLSCSPISGHRSVSWYQQTPGQGLQFLFEYFSETQRNKGNFPGRFSGRQFSNSRSEMNVSTLELGDSALYLCASSLYRESGNQPQHFGDGTRLSIL.

This clone was observed a handful of times. The CDR3 DNA reads as TGTGCCAGCAGCCCGGAGGTTAGCGGGGGGGCAGATACGCAGTATTTT. It codes for CASSPEVSGGADTQYF. This chain connects TRBV5-4 to TRBJ2-3; 11 nucleotides line up with TRBD2. With 4 bases clipped from V and 4 bases from J, the junction kept 8 bases outside the gene matches. Per germline, CDR1 SGHNT and CDR2 YYREEE (reference sequence). The CDR3 covers 16 residues.

This chain joins TRBV28 and TRBJ2-7; the match to TRBD2 covers 12 bases. The CDR3 is 16 amino acids. In germline, CDR1 is MDHEN, CDR2 SYDVKM. Germline trimming cut 6 bases from V and 8 bases from J; bases unmatched to any gene: 14. The CDR3 loop is CASSPALAGGEGKQYF. The DNA of the CDR3 is TGTGCCAGCAGCCCAGCTCTAGCGGGAGGGGAAGGAAAGCAGTACTTC. The variable domain in full, with the rest retrieved from reference TRBV28 and TRBJ2-7, is DVKVTQSSRYLVKRTGEKVFLECVQDMDHENMFWYRQDPGLGLRLIYFSYDVKMKEKGDIPEGYSVSREKKERFSLILESASTNQTSMYLCASSPALAGGEGKQYFGPGTRLTVT.

The chain employs TRBV11-3 and TRBJ2-1, with D tentatively TRBD2 (6 bases). Trimming left V 4 bases short and J 9 bases short, with 10 bases between. Germline values: CDR1 SGHNT, CDR2 YENEEA. This CDR3 has 12 residues. This CDR3 reads CASSSTGGEQFF. CDR3 DNA sequence: TGTGCCAGCAGCTCGACCGGGGGTGAGCAGTTCTTC.

This chain uses TRBV4-3 with TRBJ2-3; D call uncertain. The V end lost 2 bases, the J end lost 6 bases, and 12 bases lay between the germline ends. CDR3 size: 14 residues. CDR1 and CDR2 (germline): LGHNA, YSLEER. The CDR3 loop is CASSQSLDGDTQYF. The CDR3, as DNA: TGCGCCAGCAGCCAAAGTCTAGACGGGGATACGCAGTATTTT.

The genes are TRBV4-3 and TRBJ1-2; D remains ambiguous. CDR1 is LGHNA and CDR2 is YSLEER in the germline V gene. This CDR3 spans 12 amino acids. Trimming pared 3 bases from V and 4 bases from J, leaving 6 bases between. The CDR3 region is CASSHPTYGYTF. Written as DNA, the CDR3 is TGCGCCAGCAGCCACCCGACCTATGGCTACACCTTC.

The gene calls are TRBV25-1 and TRBJ2-5, with D possibly being TRBD1 (6 bases). The V gene's germline CDR1 is MGHDK and CDR2 SYGVNS. The CDR3 contains 14 residues. The ends were cut back, 5 bases at V and 2 bases at J, with 12 bases in the middle. CDR3 loop: CASSPGQYQETQYF. The CDR3 nucleotides read TGTGCCAGCAGTCCCGGACAGTATCAAGAGACCCAGTACTTC.

In DNA form, the CDR3 reads TGTGCCAGCAGCTTCAACCCTTTTTCGGGGGCAATGGGGAATGAGCAGTTCTTC. Translation: CASSFNPFSGAMGNEQFF. The V and J genes are TRBV7-2 and TRBJ2-1; D is tentatively TRBD1 or TRBD2 (6 bases each). Trimming stripped 3 bases from V and 7 bases from J, with 25 bases between. The CDR3 is made up of 18 amino acids. CDR1 and CDR2 (germline): SGHTA, FQGNSA.

Relative to its sample, this clone is large. This sample also contains other DNA sequences that code for the same CDR3. The chain recombines TRBV19 with TRBJ1-1; D gene unclear. V was trimmed by 5 bases and J by 1 base, leaving 8 bases between them. Germline V CDR1 and CDR2: LNHDA, SQIVND (reference sequence). The CDR3 has 13 amino acids. The CDR3 nucleotides read TGTGCCAGTAGTGGCCGGGCGAACACTGAAGCTTTCTTT. This translates into CASSGRANTEAFF.

The rearrangement links TRBV20-1 to TRBJ2-2; no clear D gene. The germline V gene has CDR1 DFQATT and CDR2 SNEGSKA (reference sequence). The CDR3 runs to 10 residues. The V and J ends lost 4 bases and 8 bases respectively, with 5 bases between them. This chain's CDR3 is CSAMAGELFF. The CDR3 region has the DNA TGCAGTGCTATGGCTGGGGAGCTGTTTTTT.

The V gene is TRBV5-8, the J gene TRBJ2-7, with unresolved D. Trimming left V 0 bases short and J 0 bases short, with 7 bases between. Looked up from germline, CDR1 is SGHTS and CDR2 is YDEGEE. This CDR3 has 14 amino acids. CDR3 bases: TGTGCCAGCAGCTTGGCCCCGAGCTCCTACGAGCAGTACTTC. It yields the protein CASSLAPSSYEQYF. The variable domain in full, completed from reference TRBV5-8 and TRBJ2-7, reads EAGVTQSPTHLIKTRGQQATLRCSPISGHTSVYWYQQALGLGLQFLLWYDEGEERNRGNFPPRFSGRQFPNYSSELNVNALELEDSALYLCASSLAPSSYEQYFGPGTRLTVT.

The rearrangement joins TRBV6-6 to TRBJ2-7; possible D gene TRBD1, 6 bases. The CDR3 totals 14 residues. The V gene's germline CDR1 is MNHNY and CDR2 SVGAGI (reference sequence). V lost 2 bases to trimming and J lost 6 bases, with 14 bases between them. The CDR3 DNA reads TGTGCCAGCAGTTACATGGCTAGCAGGGGCGAGCAGTACTTC. Protein product: CASSYMASRGEQYF.

The chain is built from TRBV4-3 and TRBJ2-1; 10 positions match TRBD2. This CDR3 comprises 19 residues. Germline V gene sequence: CDR1 LGHNA, CDR2 YSLEER. Unmatched junction bases numbered 9, after V lost 1 base and J lost 0 bases. The CDR3 spells CASSQGYKREGSSYNEQFF. As DNA, the CDR3 is TGCGCCAGCAGCCAAGGGTATAAGCGGGAGGGAAGCTCCTACAATGAGCAGTTCTTC.

This clone occurred a few times. The rearrangement links TRBV6-5 to TRBJ1-2; 7 positions match TRBD1. Looked up from germline, CDR1 is MNHEY and CDR2 is SVGAGI. The CDR3 contains 14 residues. Trimming took 4 bases from V and 5 from J; bases not matched to a gene: 7. CDR3 residues: CASSFSGTEYGYTF. Here the CDR3 DNA reads TGTGCCAGCAGTTTCTCCGGGACAGAGTATGGCTACACCTTC.